This TCR beta chain was sequenced in a study of CD8 T cell repertoires and HIV-1 epitope variants. Turning to the study itself: Separate wells received one of Twenty-five Gag or Nef variant peptides. Controls included no peptide, Ebola AY9 epitope, and a CMV, EBV, flu pool.

Note on this clone: Its antigen is not identified.

TCR beta CDR3 was sequenced at survey depth on immunoSEQ. Sequencing was performed with immunoSEQ multiplex PCR; in TCRdb, only in-frame clones are kept and a portion is missing. The table has several thousand clones, around 60% seen once. Per the germline V gene, CDR1 is SNHLY and CDR2 is FYNNEI. This CDR3 region has 13 residues. Between the trimmed V and J ends, which lost 11 bases and 5 bases, there was a span of 15 bases. The rearrangement links TRBV2 to TRBJ1-4, with a possible D match to TRBD1 (6 bases). Sequencing input: cultured CD8+ T cells derived from PBMCs. The source is a male donor with HIV. The CDR3 DNA follows: TGTGCCTGGGGGGGGCAGACCAATGAAAAACTGTTTTTT. Its protein product is CAWGGQTNEKLFF.